A selection of T cell receptor beta chains follows, all from one sample in a study of OX40 agonist ivuxolimab in advanced cancers. This table comes from immunoSEQ multiplex PCR, and its TCRdb copy is limited to in-frame clones, with some not included. This table holds roughly 67,000 clones, about nine tenths found once. The sample was CD4+ or CD8+ T cells sorted from blood, taken in a trial of the OX40 agonist ivuxolimab. These TCRs come from an adult with an advanced solid tumor such as melanoma, head and neck, liver or kidney cancer. Each CDR3 is given with its conserved first and last residue. The order of the fields is J gene, D gene, CDR3 length, V gene, clone size, CDR3 protein, CDR3 DNA. The D gene is left open where the match is weak. Expanded clones get a size class; other rows say once, few or many, or leave the size out.

J gene: TRBJ1-3
D gene: .
CDR3 length: 15
V gene: TRBV28
clone size: .
CDR3 protein: CASTSGQGVGNTIYF
CDR3 DNA: TGTGCCAGCACTTCGGGACAAGGGGTAGGAAACACCATATATTTT

J gene: TRBJ1-2
D gene: .
CDR3 length: 15
V gene: TRBV6-1
clone size: .
CDR3 protein: CASSERQGLHYGYTF
CDR3 DNA: TGTGCCAGCAGTGAAAGGCAGGGGCTACACTATGGCTACACCTTC

J gene: TRBJ2-4
D gene: TRBD1
CDR3 length: 21
V gene: TRBV9
clone size: once
CDR3 protein: CASSADRDPNEGELAKNIQYF
CDR3 DNA: TGTGCCAGCAGCGCTGACAGGGACCCAAACGAGGGGGAACTGGCCAAAAACATTCAGTACTTC

J gene: TRBJ2-5
D gene: TRBD1
CDR3 length: 15
V gene: TRBV7-2
clone size: .
CDR3 protein: CASSQRTGPEETQYF
CDR3 DNA: TGTGCCAGCAGCCAAAGGACAGGGCCCGAGGAGACCCAGTACTTC

J gene: TRBJ2-5
D gene: .
CDR3 length: 16
V gene: TRBV7-6
clone size: .
CDR3 protein: CASSTTGAVPTETQYF
CDR3 DNA: TGTGCCAGCAGCACGACCGGGGCCGTCCCCACAGAGACCCAGTACTTC

J gene: TRBJ1-1
D gene: .
CDR3 length: 13
V gene: TRBV5-4
clone size: .
CDR3 protein: CASSLRTATEAFF
CDR3 DNA: TGTGCCAGCAGCCTCCGGACTGCGACCGAAGCTTTCTTT

J gene: TRBJ2-5
D gene: .
CDR3 length: 12
V gene: TRBV11-3
clone size: .
CDR3 protein: CASSLESRVTHF
CDR3 DNA: TGTGCCAGCAGCTTAGAATCTAGGGTGACTCACTTC

J gene: TRBJ1-2
D gene: .
CDR3 length: 12
V gene: TRBV5-6
clone size: .
CDR3 protein: CASSLGDLGYTF
CDR3 DNA: TGTGCCAGCAGCTTGGGGGACTTAGGCTACACCTTC

J gene: TRBJ1-1
D gene: .
CDR3 length: 15
V gene: TRBV9
clone size: .
CDR3 protein: CASSQKIEMNTEAFF
CDR3 DNA: TGTGCCAGCAGCCAGAAGATAGAGATGAACACTGAAGCTTTCTTT

J gene: TRBJ2-1
D gene: TRBD2
CDR3 length: 15
V gene: TRBV5-1
clone size: once
CDR3 protein: CASSSLAGDYNEQFF
CDR3 DNA: TGCGCCAGCAGCTCACTAGCGGGGGACTACAATGAGCAGTTCTTC

J gene: TRBJ1-1
D gene: TRBD1
CDR3 length: 16
V gene: TRBV19
clone size: .
CDR3 protein: CASSTPEGQPNTEAFF
CDR3 DNA: TGTGCCAGTAGTACCCCCGAGGGACAGCCGAACACTGAAGCTTTCTTT

J gene: TRBJ1-4
D gene: .
CDR3 length: 17
V gene: TRBV4-1
clone size: .
CDR3 protein: CASSQGPSDATNEKLFF
CDR3 DNA: TGCGCCAGCAGCCAAGGCCCTTCCGACGCAACTAATGAAAAACTGTTTTTT

J gene: TRBJ2-7
D gene: TRBD1
CDR3 length: 14
V gene: TRBV12-5
clone size: .
CDR3 protein: CASGLGTGSYEQYF
CDR3 DNA: TGTGCTAGTGGTTTGGGGACAGGATCATACGAGCAGTACTTC